Here is one T cell receptor (beta chain) with its context. Its target is not known. This sample was taken from a study of identical twins. Study conclusions and caveats: Out-of-frame alpha sequences shared by twins were enriched for low generation probability.

MiXCR, run by TCRdb on the 5' RACE reads, gives a single entry per CDR3 protein. The table lists about 520,000 distinct CDR3 sequences, less than 25% of them singletons, with 0.91% in the top ten. The CDR3 has 16 amino acids. The germline V gene has CDR1 SGHTA and CDR2 FQGNSA. V shed 5 bases and J shed 6 bases, with 19 bases lying between them. These sequences were also reported in another study, on T cells expressing NK-cell markers. Turning to that study: Sorted CD3+CD56-NKG2C+, CD3+CD56+NKG2C- and CD3+CD56+NKG2C+ T cells were the source of the TCR beta repertoires. Of eight sequenced donors, seven were HCMV-seropositive and one HCMV-seronegative. Within several experiments, an anti-gamma-delta TCR antibody kept the sorting limited to alpha-beta TCR T cells.

The chain is built from TRBV7-2 and TRBJ1-4, with D unresolved. Input material: CD4+ T cells sorted from blood. This receptor was obtained from a young woman in good health. The CDR3 sequence is CASSPRSGRGYEKLFF. The CDR3 coding sequence is TGTGCCAGCAGCCCCCGGTCCGGGCGGGGATATGAAAAACTGTTTTTT.